The rows below give T cell receptor beta chains drawn from one sample of a study of monozygotic twins with inflammatory bowel disease. TCRdb reanalyzed the 5' RACE reads and collapses them to one entry per CDR3 protein, without DNA. Seen in this sample are about 420,000 distinct CDR3 sequences; the ten most common clones hold approximately 2.3%. The sample was blood. These receptors came from a human donor with ulcerative colitis or Crohn's disease, or a healthy co-twin of an affected twin (not recorded which). Both conserved end residues are part of each CDR3.

TRBJ2-7,TRBV5-1,14,CASSAGQRAYEQYF
TRBJ2-2,TRBV12-3/TRBV12-4,14,CASRADSLAGELFF
TRBJ2-3,TRBV12-3/TRBV12-4,15,CASSLRSSRRDTQYF
TRBJ2-2,TRBV3-1,14,CASSRSEGTGELFF
TRBJ2-7,TRBV15,14,CATSRRDPPYEQYF
TRBJ2-3,TRBV5-1,15,CASSLAGVSTDTQYF
TRBJ2-3,TRBV11-2,20,CASSLMLAGGDKYSTDTQYF
TRBJ1-5,TRBV20-1,12,CSARLPWQPQHF
TRBJ2-5,TRBV6-1,15,CASSGWASTGKTQYF
TRBJ2-4,TRBV10-3,15,CANLLDRGVKNIQYF
TRBJ2-7,TRBV5-5,15,CASSTFPQGIYEQYF
TRBJ1-6,TRBV7-2,12,CASSLDRNPLHF
TRBJ2-1,TRBV2,12,CASSALGDEQFF
TRBJ1-2,TRBV7-2,15,CASSSRDRGRDGYTF
TRBJ2-7,TRBV7-2,17,CASSVALGTSGDYEQYF
TRBJ2-7,TRBV7-6,13,CASSLAQAGEQYF
TRBJ2-7,TRBV12-3/TRBV12-4,15,CASSSLGRGPYEQYF
TRBJ1-1,TRBV10-3,13,CAIRTGTETEAFF
TRBJ2-2,TRBV7-3,20,CASSQLRDRGLLGVTGELFF
TRBJ2-7,TRBV15,16,CATSVDALGSTYEQYF
TRBJ2-1,TRBV7-9,15,CASSLSAQGGNEQFF
TRBJ2-2,TRBV29-1,16,CSVETSGSRYTGELFF
TRBJ1-4,TRBV6-5,15,CASSSPPTTNEKLFF
TRBJ1-1,TRBV30,13,CACSGAMNTEAFF
TRBJ2-1,TRBV5-1,15,CASSLDRGFADEQFF
TRBJ1-1,TRBV30,14,CAWTRPKLNTEAFF
TRBJ2-2,TRBV5-5,15,CASSLEGVPTGELFF
TRBJ2-1,TRBV5-5,12,CASSLGHNEQFF
TRBJ2-3,TRBV5-1,15,CASSLDGTGWDTQYF
TRBJ2-7,TRBV5-6,11,CASSSTGKQYF
TRBJ2-5,TRBV12-3/TRBV12-4,14,CASSFRDSQETQYF